This record covers a single TCR beta chain. Profiling relied on immunoSEQ multiplex PCR, and the TCRdb table lists in-frame clones only, not all of them. The sample yields 35,000 to 45,000 clones, 70% to 90% seen once. The data were obtained in a study of T cell changes during pregnancy in multiple sclerosis. The CDR3 totals 15 residues. With 1 base removed from V and 10 bases from J, the gap between germline ends came to 17 bases. CDR1 and CDR2 from the germline V gene are SGHTA and FQGNSA. This TCR came from a female donor with multiple sclerosis, enrolled in a pregnancy study. V usage is TRBV7-2 and J usage is TRBJ2-1; a possible D gene is TRBD2 (7 bases). Sequencing was performed on CD4+ T cells from peripheral blood mononuclear cells, taken after pregnancy. The CDR3 sequence is CASSLVGGRRQEQFF. The CDR3 DNA follows: TGTGCCAGCAGCTTAGTCGGGGGGCGCCGCCAAGAGCAGTTCTTC.